The entry that follows covers one T cell receptor (beta chain) sequence. What it binds is unknown. The data originate from a study of OX40 agonist ivuxolimab in advanced cancers. Study summary: Intravenous ivuxolimab was administered to patients every 2 weeks at 0.01 to 10 mg/kg. Notes on the study in general: Those patients achieving a partial response at 0.1-3.0 mg/kg showed among the lowest clonal expansion.

Looked up from germline, CDR1 is DFQATT and CDR2 is SNEGSKA (reference sequence). V shed 5 bases, J shed 10 bases, and the junction held 6 bases outside the gene matches. The CDR3 sequence is 11 residues long. Method: immunoSEQ multiplex PCR; TCRdb's copy keeps in-frame clones and lacks some. The table has about 150,000 clones, 94% seen once; the top ten hold just over 0.3%. This rearrangement joins TRBV20-1 to TRBJ1-2, with TRBD1 identical over 8 bases. The sequence was collected from an adult with an advanced solid tumor such as melanoma, head and neck, liver or kidney cancer. The material sequenced was CD4+ or CD8+ T cells sorted from blood, taken in a trial of the OX40 agonist ivuxolimab. In DNA form, the CDR3 reads TGCAGTGCTCGACAGGGGCTCACCTACACCTTC. The encoded protein is CSARQGLTYTF.